This record looks at one T cell receptor (beta chain) sequence and its context. The antigen is not known. These data belong to a study of T cell responses to AZD1222 COVID-19 vaccine. Notes on the study in general: Only five or six AZD1222 recipients were seropositive at baseline.

V was clipped by 2 bases and J by 1 base, with 9 bases between them. The CDR3 contains 14 residues. Germline-derived CDR1 and CDR2 are SGDLS and YYNGEE. Profiled with immunoSEQ multiplex PCR; TCRdb holds only in-frame clones, not every one. There are approximately 99,000 clones in the sample; roughly nine tenths occur only once, and 6.5% to 10% lies in the top ten. The source was peripheral blood, collected 28 days after the second AZD1222 dose. The J gene is TRBJ1-1, the V gene TRBV9; D unclear. This receptor was taken from an adult who received the AZD1222 COVID-19 vaccine. CDR3 protein: CASSVGLGNTEAFF. The CDR3 nucleotides read TGTGCCAGCAGCGTTGGCCTGGGGAACACTGAAGCTTTCTTT.